The next 16 T cell receptor beta chains were all read from a single sample in a study of molecular identifiers for immune sequencing clone quantification. TCRdb re-called the PCR reads through MiXCR, storing one row per CDR3 protein. The sample records over 600,000 distinct CDR3 sequences, 15% to 20% being singletons. Specimen: naive CD8+ T cells from blood, with Jurkat cell RNA spiked in. Subset reported: FACS-sorted CD8+CD4-CCR7+CD45RA+ naive T cells. Receptor source: a human donor in good health. Some libraries in this study had Jurkat cell RNA spiked in.

This clonotype was seen many times. J is TRBJ2-7 and V is TRBV3-1; D might be TRBD1 (6 bases). Germline V gene sequence: CDR1 LGHDT, CDR2 YNNKEL (reference sequence). Deletions cut 6 bases from V and 0 bases from J, with 9 bases between. There are 13 residues in the CDR3. The CDR3 DNA is TGTGCCAGCAGACAGGGCGGCTCCTACGAGCAGTACTTC. This gives the protein CASRQGGSYEQYF.

This clonotype was recorded many times. V usage is TRBV27 and J usage is TRBJ1-6; 7 bases align to TRBD1. The CDR3 length is 13 residues. The ends lost 4 bases at V and 11 bases at J; junction bases unmatched: 5. In germline, CDR1 is MNHEY, CDR2 SMNVEV (reference sequence). The CDR3 region is CASSWGQLTPLHF. The CDR3 nucleotides are TGTGCCAGCAGTTGGGGACAGCTAACACCCCTCCACTTT.

A few counts support this clonotype. The rearrangement joins TRBV6-6 to TRBJ2-2, with no clear D. CDR1 and CDR2 from the germline V gene are MNHNY and SVGAGI (reference sequence). Trimming pared 2 bases from V and 6 bases from J, leaving 7 bases between. This CDR3 has 13 residues. The CDR3 loop is CASSYNGAGELFF. The CDR3 nucleotides are TGTGCCAGCAGTTACAATGGCGCCGGGGAGCTGTTTTTT.

This clonotype has at least ten counts. This chain links TRBV7-9 with TRBJ1-6; D is uncertain. V lost 4 bases to trimming and J lost 10 bases, with 20 bases between them. Per the germline V gene, CDR1 is SEHNR and CDR2 is FQNEAQ (reference sequence). The CDR3 length is 16 residues. The CDR3 DNA sequence: TGTGCCAGCAGCTCCGTGTGGGTCCGGGATACGTCACCCCTCCACTTT. Protein: CASSSVWVRDTSPLHF.

This clonotype occurred a few times. The J gene is TRBJ1-1, the V gene TRBV12-3 or TRBV12-4, with D perhaps matching TRBD1 (5 bases). With 6 bases removed from V and 7 bases from J, the gap between germline ends came to 15 bases. This CDR3 is 13 amino acids long. CDR3 loop: CASRPTGTLEAFF. The DNA for the CDR3 is TGTGCCAGCAGGCCGACCGGGACGCTTGAAGCTTTCTTT.

The chain carries TRBV5-1 and TRBJ2-3, with D possibly matching TRBD2 (5 bases). Germline assignment: CDR1 SGHRS and CDR2 YFSETQ. Trimming took off 0 bases at V and 2 bases at J, with 16 bases between the two ends. This CDR3 has 17 amino acids. The CDR3 sequence: CASSLGPLGVPTDTQYF. The CDR3 region has the DNA TGCGCCAGCAGCTTGGGACCTTTGGGAGTCCCCACAGATACGCAGTATTTT.

In this sample, this clonotype turned up many times. The chain uses TRBV7-2 and TRBJ2-3; no clear D. The length of the CDR3 is 12 residues. Germline V gene data show CDR1 as SGHTA and CDR2 as FQGNSA. V lost 2 bases and J 4 bases, leaving 4 bases between the germline ends. The CDR3 region is CASSLHADTQYF. The CDR3, as DNA: TGTGCCAGCAGCTTACATGCAGATACGCAGTATTTT.

The sample holds many counts of this clonotype. The gene calls are TRBV7-9 and TRBJ1-2; no definite D call. The length of the CDR3 is 13 residues. Per germline, CDR1 SEHNR and CDR2 FQNEAQ (reference sequence). Trimming removed 5 bases from V and 13 bases from J, with 20 bases in between. CDR3 protein: CASSPAPEMQSTF. The CDR3 DNA follows: TGTGCCAGCAGCCCCGCCCCGGAGATGCAGTCCACCTTC.

As for this clonotype: A read error is possible here, since a much larger clone lies one base away. This chain links TRBV6-5 with TRBJ2-2, with D maybe TRBD2 (7 bases). Germline CDR1 MNHEY, CDR2 SVGAGI. V lost 6 bases to trimming and J lost 2 bases, with 16 bases between them. This CDR3 has 16 amino acids. CDR3 nucleotides: TGTGCCAGCAGATTAAGGGGGGGCAGAAACACCGGGGAGCTGTTTTTT. Amino acids: CASRLRGGRNTGELFF.

This clonotype was counted many times. The chain is built from TRBV4-3 and TRBJ2-7, with 7 positions matching TRBD2. This CDR3 is 14 amino acids long. The V gene end was trimmed by 5 bases and the J gene end by 1 base; junction bases not matched to a gene: 5. Per germline, CDR1 LGHNA and CDR2 YSLEER. The CDR3 region has the DNA TGCGCCAGCAGCGCAGGGCGGGGGTCCTACGAGCAGTACTTC. Translation gives CASSAGRGSYEQYF.

With respect to this clonotype: Being one base from a much bigger clone, this may be a read error. The chain uses TRBV29-1 and TRBJ2-7; 8 nucleotides agree with TRBD2. This CDR3 has 17 amino acids. V was clipped by 0 bases and J by 4 bases; unmatched bases: 14. Germline lookup yields CDR1 SQVTM and CDR2 ANQGSEA. CDR3 bases: TGCAGCGTTGAAGACTCGGGACTAGTAAACGGGGGGTACGAGCAGTACTTC. Translation gives CSVEDSGLVNGGYEQYF.

This clonotype was observed at least ten times. CDR3 region: CASSLLSTSYQPQHF. The CDR3 bases are TGCGCCAGCAGCTTGTTATCAACCTCATATCAGCCCCAGCATTTT. V gene TRBV5-1 combines with J gene TRBJ1-5; D not resolved. The V end lost 1 base, the J end lost 5 bases, and 13 bases lay between the germline ends. Germline V gene sequence: CDR1 SGHRS, CDR2 YFSETQ. This CDR3 comprises 15 residues.

This clonotype turned up a few times. The chain combines TRBV12-3 or TRBV12-4 with TRBJ2-7; D is possibly TRBD1 (5 bases). The CDR3 has 12 amino acids. V lost 3 bases and J 7 bases, leaving 10 bases between the germline ends. CDR3 DNA sequence: TGTGCCAGCAGTTTGGGGCCCTGGGAGCAGTACTTC. It is translated as CASSLGPWEQYF.

The chain carries TRBV24-1 and TRBJ2-1, with D uncertain. V dropped 7 bases and J dropped 0 bases, with 6 bases sitting between them. CDR1 is KGHDR and CDR2 is SFDVKD in the germline V gene. This CDR3 comprises 13 residues. The CDR3 here is CATRGSSYNEQFF. CDR3 DNA: TGTGCCACCAGGGGAAGCTCCTACAATGAGCAGTTCTTC.

Regarding this clonotype: Just one base apart from a much larger clone, this may be a read error. J is TRBJ1-2 and V is TRBV29-1; D is uncertain. This CDR3 comprises 11 residues. Germline CDR1 reads SQVTM; CDR2 reads ANQGSEA. The CDR3 sequence: CSVATNYGYAF. The CDR3 nucleotides read TGCAGCGTTGCCACCAATTATGGCTACGCCTTC.

V usage is TRBV2 and J usage is TRBJ1-4; 9 nucleotides agree with TRBD1. V was pared by 7 bases and J by 5 bases, with 8 bases of the junction left unmatched. CDR3 length: 15 residues. CDR1 and CDR2 (germline): SNHLY, FYNNEI. The CDR3 DNA reads as TGTGCCAGCACGAGACAGGGGGACACCAATGAAAAACTGTTTTTT. It codes for CASTRQGDTNEKLFF.